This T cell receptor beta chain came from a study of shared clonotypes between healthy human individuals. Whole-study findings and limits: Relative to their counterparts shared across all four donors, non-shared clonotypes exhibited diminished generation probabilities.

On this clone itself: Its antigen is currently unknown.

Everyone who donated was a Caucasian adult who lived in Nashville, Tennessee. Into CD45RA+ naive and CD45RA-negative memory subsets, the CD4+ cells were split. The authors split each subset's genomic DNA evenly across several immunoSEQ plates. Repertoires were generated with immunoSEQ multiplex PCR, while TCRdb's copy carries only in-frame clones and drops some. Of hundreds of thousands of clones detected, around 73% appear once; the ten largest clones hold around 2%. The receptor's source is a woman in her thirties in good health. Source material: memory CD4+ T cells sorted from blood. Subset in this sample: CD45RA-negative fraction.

The DNA for the CDR3 is TGTGCCAGCAGCCCACAGGGGGGGGAGACCCAGTACTTC. Translated, it gives CASSPQGGETQYF. The gene calls are TRBV7-2 and TRBJ2-5; D perhaps matches TRBD1 (8 bases). The ends were cut back, 5 bases at V and 5 bases at J, with 12 bases in the middle. From germline, CDR1 is SGHTA and CDR2 FQGNSA. This CDR3 contains 13 residues.